This T cell receptor (beta chain) was obtained from a study of cytomegalovirus exposure and HLA in healthy donors (dated by TCRdb to the late 2010s). Study-wide context: An earlier analysis of some 500 of the donors reported 276 Gb of sequence data and around 110 million unique TCR beta sequences from some 180 million T cells. An early release that covered some 630 HLA-typed donors contained 250 to 350 gigabases of sequencing data and tens of millions of unique TCR sequences. The genetic ancestry cluster associated with self-reported Caucasian donors included 80% to 90% of the roughly 400 genotyped donors. The study aimed to test whether cataloging public T cell receptors could reveal signatures of past pathogen exposure. The study used immunosequencing to profile the T cell repertoires of approximately 640 subjects and linked those repertoires to cytomegalovirus serostatus. In addition to the first cohort of 666 subjects, a separate validation cohort of 120 different subjects was used. High-throughput TCR immunosequencing, statistical association of individual TCRs with disease status, and machine learning were combined to predict cytomegalovirus infection status. To study patterns of TCR occurrence, a later analysis re-analyzed previously published TCR beta repertoires from 600 to 750 donors and added high-resolution HLA genotyping. In the later analysis, no new phenotypic data were used to find candidate immune exposures; instead, reliance was placed on TCR beta sequences and their occurrence across donors. In an earlier analysis of 587 of the donors, high-throughput TCR beta sequencing was used to judge whether each TCR beta V gene segment behaved as functional or pseudogenic. Donor age, sex, ethnicity and CMV serostatus were collected together with the repertoire data. A later genetic analysis used genome-wide SNP genotypes for about three fifths of the roughly 700 donors, treating that subset as a discovery cohort. All discovery cohort repertoires had been generated using a single sequencing platform. HLA typing covered class I and class II loci at four-digit resolution. The number of typed donors differed by locus: roughly 620-630 for A, B, C, DRB1 and DQB1; approximately 520 for DQA1; 600 to 610 for DPA1; and about 450 for DPB1. Because of strong linkage in the cohort, a handful of DR-DQ haplotypes were treated as single units for association and clustering. Across 300 to 400 genotyped donors of the cohort, an average of roughly 230,000 unique TCR beta nucleotide sequences per donor were sequenced, and approximately 17% of those sequences were non-productive. The paper's findings and limits, for the study overall: Assigning TCR associations to individual alleles was difficult when HLA alleles, especially DR and DQ, strongly co-occurred. Compared with the roughly 670-donor mean, donors in an Asian-associated ancestry cluster had fewer N-insertions in productive TCRs, according to a later genetic analysis. The earlier analysis of some 540 of the donors excluded approximately 17 rarely observed V segments, including chromosome 9 orphons, because counts were too low. In a later analysis, HLA-associated TCR beta chains were found to be more clonally expanded and to have lower generation probabilities than equally common non-associated chains. Broadly in line with IMGT annotations, most TCR beta V segments showed up in productive rearrangements about 87% or about 30% of the time in an earlier analysis of 450 to 600 of the donors. A later analysis found that TCR association rates varied across HLA loci, with DRB1 alleles showing the most associated TCRs and HLA-C alleles the fewest. According to a later analysis, most CMV-associated TCR beta chains appeared to be HLA-restricted, and the HLA associations seemed to be driven largely by CMV exposure. The authors suggested that the approach could potentially be extended to other disease states and immunological phenotypes. A further reported finding was that TCR beta sequences accurately predicted the HLA-A and HLA-B alleles for most subjects in the first cohort. An association between a missense DCLRE1C variant and V-gene and J-gene trimming of TCR beta chains was found in a later genetic analysis and replicated in an independent cohort. In vitro tests confirmed that a few of the cytomegalovirus-associated TCR beta chains recognize cytomegalovirus antigens. The study listed 150 to 200 TCR beta chains as associated with cytomegalovirus. Because HLA typing was missing for some donors at each locus, association tests included only the typed subset. Cytomegalovirus status was reported to be diagnosed by the classifier with high specificity and sensitivity in both the original and validation cohorts. A later analysis reported that several top co-occurrence clusters appeared linked to parvovirus B19, influenza, CMV and Epstein-Barr virus. Linkage disequilibrium might explain the correlated functional status among segregating V segments, but an unknown experimental factor could not be excluded. A cluster of highly shared sequence variants was judged likely to represent a technical artifact of the sequencing pipeline. In this cohort, only TCR beta chains were sequenced, and detectable features were limited by the absence of alpha or paired-chain data. For the cohort, immune exposure information was limited to CMV serostatus. Most TCR sequences were observed very rarely across donors, whereas some public TCRs were present in many individuals. A later analysis associated 16,951 TCR beta sequences with specific HLA alleles at a false discovery rate of 0.05. Presence/absence analyses assumed roughly uniform sequencing depth across donors, an assumption that may not hold.

Receptor libraries were prepared by the immunoSEQ multiplex PCR assay. A mixture of 60 forward primers for TCR Vbeta segments and 13 reverse primers for TCR Jbeta segments was used in the multiplex PCR. The CDR3 region of rearranged TCR beta genes was amplified from genomic DNA with a multiplex PCR assay. On the Illumina HiSeq System, the amplified TCR beta libraries were sequenced as 87-base-pair reads. Processing in the source paper ran as follows. Across the roughly 670 repertoires, a later analysis counted 80 million or so unique TCR beta chains, about 10 million of which were shared by at least two donors. Raw reads were error-corrected and collapsed into unique sequences by a nearest-neighbor algorithm in which closely related sequences were merged to remove PCR and sequencing errors. Alignment of CDR3 sequences to IMGT reference sequences was used to assign V, D and J gene segments. For a sequence to be retained, a match of at least six nucleotides was required to both a V gene segment and a J gene segment. A rearrangement counted as productive if the CDR3 had no stop codons and remained in frame with V and J, and every other rearrangement counted as non-productive. Following IMGT convention, CDR3 was defined as the stretch from the second conserved V-encoded cysteine up to the conserved J-encoded phenylalanine. The earlier analysis of roughly 590 of the donors excluded sequences that lacked an unambiguous match to a single V gene segment. In an earlier analysis of around 590 of the donors, a V segment was called functional when productive rearrangements were above 56.7%, and segregating when the standard deviation between donors exceeded 5%. A statistical classification framework was built for diagnosing cytomegalovirus status from the catalog of TCR beta chain sequences. In a later analysis, TCR nucleotide sequences were compared against IMGT/GENE-DB human TR gene sequences so that V and J genes could be assigned. A later analysis assigned CDR3 sequences and most-parsimonious VDJ recombination scenarios with the TCRdist pipeline. In a later analysis, every TCR beta chain was defined by the combination of its CDR3 amino acid sequence and its V-gene family, and reads without a unique V-gene family were dropped. As a way to deal with suspected cross-contamination and a sequencing artifact, a later analysis dropped 450 to 600 nucleotide sequences that were highly shared and had low generation probability. In a later analysis, a clonal expansion index for each public chain was calculated from normalized within-repertoire ranks of inferred template counts. Generation probabilities in a later analysis came from a VDJ recombination model fitted to out-of-frame rearrangements, and those results were checked against IGoR. In a later analysis, TCR-TCR, TCR-HLA and TCR-CMV co-occurrence was scored with hypergeometric tests, and a repertoire-size bias correction was applied to TCR pairs. To estimate false discovery rates, a later analysis permuted the HLA or CMV assignments 20 times. In a later analysis, co-occurring TCRs were grouped using DBSCAN, with TCRdist sequence similarity added in when clustering inside HLA-allele-positive subsets. Repertoires with fewer than 30,000 or more than 120,000 public chains were left out of co-occurrence clustering, as were about 5 repertoires with anomalous nucleotide sharing. TCRdb's version of the immuneACCESS table is confined to in-frame rearrangements and falls short of the full clone set. An unresolved V gene accounts for under half of the shortfall where checked; the remainder is of unknown origin. The DNA gave D and trimming, while V, J and clone size come from that table. The sample records under 150,000 clones, approximately 81% of which are singletons. About 2% of the sample is in the top ten clones.

This clone was recorded a few times. The antigen it binds to is not known. Base qualities are missing; no much larger clone stands one base away. The cohort was made up of around 720 healthy bone marrow donors. At the time of sampling, every cohort member was nominally healthy, though immune exposures that went unrecorded were likely present. The donor was CMV seronegative and was included in the group of a few hundred seronegative cohort members. Every donor gave a peripheral blood sample, and the peripheral blood mononuclear cells from that sample were used for TCR beta sequencing. Genomic DNA extraction from the blood cell samples was performed with the Qiagen DNeasy Blood Extraction Kit. The material sequenced was PBMCs. The TCR was taken from a man between 18 and 29 years old in good health and CMV-seronegative.

The CDR3 protein is CASFMNTEAFF. The bases read TGCGCCAGCTTTATGAACACTGAAGCTTTCTTT. The chain was built from TRBV5-1 and TRBJ1-1, with the D gene call left open. V is clipped by 7 bases and J by 0 bases, and the sequence between their germline boundaries is 4 bases long. Including the terminal cysteine and phenylalanine, the CDR3 comprises 11 residues. Only the CDR3 portion is preserved as DNA: 33 bases, with reading frame beginning at the first base. From the germline V gene, CDR1 is SGHRS and CDR2 is YFSETQ.